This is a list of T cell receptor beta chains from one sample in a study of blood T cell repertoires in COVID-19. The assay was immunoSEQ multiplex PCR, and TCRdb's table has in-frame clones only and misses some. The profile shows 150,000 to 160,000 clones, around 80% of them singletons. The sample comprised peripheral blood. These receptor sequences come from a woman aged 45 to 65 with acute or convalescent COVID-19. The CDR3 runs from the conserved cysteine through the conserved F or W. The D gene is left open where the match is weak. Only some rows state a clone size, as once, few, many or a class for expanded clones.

DNA: TGTGCCATCAGTGGGGGACGGGAGGGCCTCTCCTACGAGCAGTACTTC; CDR3: CAISGGREGLSYEQYF; D: TRBD2; size: NA; length: 16; J: TRBJ2-7; V: TRBV10-3
DNA: TGTGCCATCAGACCGGGACAGGGGTACACTGAAGCTTTCTTT; CDR3: CAIRPGQGYTEAFF; D: TRBD1; size: NA; length: 14; J: TRBJ1-1; V: TRBV10-3
DNA: TGTGCCAGCAGCCAGTGGTTGGGCGGGGGCATTCAGTACTTC; CDR3: CASSQWLGGGIQYF; D: TRBD2; size: NA; length: 14; J: TRBJ2-4; V: TRBV14
DNA: TGTGCCAGCACCCCCGGAGGTAGACCCTACGAGCAGTACTTC; CDR3: CASTPGGRPYEQYF; D: NA; size: once; length: 14; J: TRBJ2-7; V: TRBV28
DNA: TGTGCCAGCAGCTTAAGTAGCGGGGCCCACAATGAGCAGTTCTTC; CDR3: CASSLSSGAHNEQFF; D: TRBD2; size: once; length: 15; J: TRBJ2-1; V: TRBV7-3
DNA: TGTGCCAGCAGTGAAACAGGGGGCTACACTGAAGCTTTCTTT; CDR3: CASSETGGYTEAFF; D: TRBD1; size: NA; length: 14; J: TRBJ1-1; V: TRBV2
DNA: TGTGCCAGCGGGGGAGGCAGGGCCTACAATGAGCAGTTCTTC; CDR3: CASGGGRAYNEQFF; D: NA; size: NA; length: 14; J: TRBJ2-1; V: TRBV25-1
DNA: TGTGCCAGCAGCCCCGGACAGGGGCCCTACGAGCAGTACTTC; CDR3: CASSPGQGPYEQYF; D: TRBD1; size: NA; length: 14; J: TRBJ2-7; V: TRBV7-2
DNA: TGTGCCAGCTTTCGAGGGGGTCGGACTGAAGCTTTCTTT; CDR3: CASFRGGRTEAFF; D: NA; size: NA; length: 13; J: TRBJ1-1; V: TRBV7-9
DNA: TGTGCCAGCAGTTCAGGGGGCACTGAAGCTTTCTTT; CDR3: CASSSGGTEAFF; D: TRBD1; size: few; length: 12; J: TRBJ1-1; V: TRBV6-5
DNA: TGCGCCAGCAGCTTGGGGGACAACTACAATGAGCAGTTCTTC; CDR3: CASSLGDNYNEQFF; D: NA; size: NA; length: 14; J: TRBJ2-1; V: TRBV5-1
DNA: TGTGCCAGCAGCTCGGGACAGCCGAGCAATCAGCCCCAGCATTTT; CDR3: CASSSGQPSNQPQHF; D: TRBD1; size: NA; length: 15; J: TRBJ1-5; V: TRBV13
DNA: TGTGCCAGCAGCCAGGTTGAGAGGCAGAGAAGGTACTTC; CDR3: CASSQVERQRRYF; D: NA; size: NA; length: 13; J: TRBJ2-7; V: TRBV3-1/TRBV3-2
DNA: TGCGCCAGCAGCTTTTCCAGGACAGATACGCAGTATTTT; CDR3: CASSFSRTDTQYF; D: NA; size: NA; length: 13; J: TRBJ2-3; V: TRBV5-1
DNA: TGTGCCAGCAGCTGGGCCGGGGGATTGGATTCACCCCTCCACTTT; CDR3: CASSWAGGLDSPLHF; D: NA; size: NA; length: 15; J: TRBJ1-6; V: TRBV7-2
DNA: TGTGCCAGCAGCTTGGGAGCGGCTTCCCGTGGTGAGACCCAGTACTTC; CDR3: CASSLGAASRGETQYF; D: NA; size: NA; length: 16; J: TRBJ2-5; V: TRBV5-4
DNA: TGTGCCAGCAGTACTGACGGGTCCGGAAGCAATCAGCCCCAGCATTTT; CDR3: CASSTDGSGSNQPQHF; D: NA; size: NA; length: 16; J: TRBJ1-5; V: TRBV7-9
DNA: TGCGCCAGCAGCCCAGACTCCTATAATTCACCCCTCCACTTT; CDR3: CASSPDSYNSPLHF; D: NA; size: NA; length: 14; J: TRBJ1-6; V: TRBV5-1
DNA: TGTGCCAGCAGTTCCCTACTAGCGGGAATGTACGAGCAGTACTTC; CDR3: CASSSLLAGMYEQYF; D: TRBD2; size: few; length: 15; J: TRBJ2-7; V: TRBV27
DNA: TGTGCCAGCAGGCCGGGACTCAAAATGCCGCAGTATTTT; CDR3: CASRPGLKMPQYF; D: NA; size: NA; length: 13; J: TRBJ2-3; V: TRBV6-5
DNA: TGTGCCAGCAGCCAACTCGGGGGTCTCTATGGCTACACCTTC; CDR3: CASSQLGGLYGYTF; D: NA; size: NA; length: 14; J: TRBJ1-2; V: TRBV6-2/TRBV6-3
DNA: TGCAGTGCTAGTGGGGGGGGGAATCAGCCCCAGCATTTT; CDR3: CSASGGGNQPQHF; D: NA; size: NA; length: 13; J: TRBJ1-5; V: TRBV20-1
DNA: TGTGCCAGCAGCTTTCGTCAGGGGTCTGGAAACACCATATATTTT; CDR3: CASSFRQGSGNTIYF; D: NA; size: NA; length: 15; J: TRBJ1-3; V: TRBV5-4
DNA: TGTGCCAGTAGTATCTTTAGCAATAATCCGGGACAGGACGGTTCACCCCTCCACTTT; CDR3: CASSIFSNNPGQDGSPLHF; D: TRBD1; size: NA; length: 19; J: TRBJ1-6; V: TRBV19
DNA: TGTGCCATCAGTAAAGCGGACAGGAACACTGAAGCTTTCTTT; CDR3: CAISKADRNTEAFF; D: NA; size: few; length: 14; J: TRBJ1-1; V: TRBV10-3
DNA: TGTGCCAGCTCACCCCAACAAATAACAGGGTCTGGGGCCAACGTCCTGACTTTC; CDR3: CASSPQQITGSGANVLTF; D: NA; size: NA; length: 18; J: TRBJ2-6; V: TRBV18
DNA: TGTGCCAGCAGCCAACTAGCGGGCTTAAGGGCTTACACAGATACGCAGTATTTT; CDR3: CASSQLAGLRAYTDTQYF; D: TRBD2; size: NA; length: 18; J: TRBJ2-3; V: TRBV7-7
DNA: TGTGCCAGCAGCCCGCAGGGGGCGCGCGTAGTTGGCTACACCTTC; CDR3: CASSPQGARVVGYTF; D: TRBD1; size: few; length: 15; J: TRBJ1-2; V: TRBV7-6
DNA: TGCAGCGTTGTGGGGGACAGGGTGGTCTATGGCTACACCTTC; CDR3: CSVVGDRVVYGYTF; D: TRBD1; size: NA; length: 14; J: TRBJ1-2; V: TRBV29-1
DNA: TGTGCCAGCAGCATTAATTCCGGTTACAATGAGCAGTTCTTC; CDR3: CASSINSGYNEQFF; D: NA; size: few; length: 14; J: TRBJ2-1; V: TRBV11-3
DNA: TGTGCCAGCAGTGAAGCGCCGGGACAGGGGGCGAATCAGCCCCAGCATTTT; CDR3: CASSEAPGQGANQPQHF; D: TRBD1; size: NA; length: 17; J: TRBJ1-5; V: TRBV6-1
DNA: TGTGCCAGCAGTGAGCCAGGGTCCTATGGCTACACCTTC; CDR3: CASSEPGSYGYTF; D: NA; size: NA; length: 13; J: TRBJ1-2; V: TRBV2
DNA: TGTGCCAGCAGTAGCAGGGAAAACACTGAAGCTTTCTTT; CDR3: CASSSRENTEAFF; D: NA; size: NA; length: 13; J: TRBJ1-1; V: TRBV11-3
DNA: TGTGCCAGCAGCCCTCAACCGGGAAGCTCTGGAAACACCATATATTTT; CDR3: CASSPQPGSSGNTIYF; D: NA; size: once; length: 16; J: TRBJ1-3; V: TRBV7-2
DNA: TGTGCCAGCAGCCTACAGGGGGCGCCCTCTGGGGCCAACGTCCTGACTTTC; CDR3: CASSLQGAPSGANVLTF; D: TRBD1; size: NA; length: 17; J: TRBJ2-6; V: TRBV7-6
DNA: TGCAGCGCCTCCTGGACAGGGATGAGCAATCAGCCCCAGCATTTT; CDR3: CSASWTGMSNQPQHF; D: TRBD1; size: NA; length: 15; J: TRBJ1-5; V: TRBV29-1
DNA: TGTGCCAGCAGCTCGACAGGGCCCTATGGCTACACCTTC; CDR3: CASSSTGPYGYTF; D: TRBD1; size: NA; length: 13; J: TRBJ1-2; V: TRBV7-2
DNA: TGTGCCAGCAGTGGGGCGTGGGGACAGGACAATCAGCCCCAGCATTTT; CDR3: CASSGAWGQDNQPQHF; D: TRBD1; size: NA; length: 16; J: TRBJ1-5; V: TRBV2
DNA: TGCAGCATTTCGGGACTAGCGGGGGGGATGGAGTTCTTC; CDR3: CSISGLAGGMEFF; D: TRBD2; size: NA; length: 13; J: TRBJ2-1; V: TRBV29-1
DNA: TGTGCCAGCAGCTCCGGACAGGGGTCCTACAATGAGCAGTTCTTC; CDR3: CASSSGQGSYNEQFF; D: TRBD1; size: NA; length: 15; J: TRBJ2-1; V: TRBV5-4
DNA: TGCGCCAGCAGCTTGACGCTAGCGGGAGGTTCCTACGAGCAGTACTTC; CDR3: CASSLTLAGGSYEQYF; D: TRBD2; size: NA; length: 16; J: TRBJ2-7; V: TRBV5-1
DNA: TGTGCCAGTAGTGACTCCCGTTTCACTAGCGGGGAATCCTACAATGAGCAGTTCTTC; CDR3: CASSDSRFTSGESYNEQFF; D: TRBD2; size: NA; length: 19; J: TRBJ2-1; V: TRBV19
DNA: TGTGCCAGCCCGTCCGCGGGGTCGGACTCACCCCTCCACTTT; CDR3: CASPSAGSDSPLHF; D: NA; size: NA; length: 14; J: TRBJ1-6; V: TRBV2
DNA: TGTGCCAGTAGGGACGGGGGGCGCGACGAGCAGTACTTC; CDR3: CASRDGGRDEQYF; D: NA; size: NA; length: 13; J: TRBJ2-7; V: TRBV19
DNA: TGCAGTGCTAGTATCGGGAGCGCTAGCACAGATACGCAGTATTTT; CDR3: CSASIGSASTDTQYF; D: NA; size: NA; length: 15; J: TRBJ2-3; V: TRBV20-1